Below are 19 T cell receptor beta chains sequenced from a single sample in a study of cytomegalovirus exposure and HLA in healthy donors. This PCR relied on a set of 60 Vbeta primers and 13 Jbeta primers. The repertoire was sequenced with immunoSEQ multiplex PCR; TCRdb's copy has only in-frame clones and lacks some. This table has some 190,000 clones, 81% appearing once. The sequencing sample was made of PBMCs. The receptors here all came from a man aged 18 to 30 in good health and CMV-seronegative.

The CDR3, as DNA: TGTGCCAGCAGCTTAGCCGCAGGGGACGAGCAGTACTTC. This codes for CASSLAAGDEQYF. The V gene is TRBV7-9, the J gene TRBJ2-7; TRBD1 is a possible D gene (6 bases). From germline, CDR1 is SEHNR and CDR2 FQNEAQ (reference sequence). Trimming left V 0 bases short and J 5 bases short, with 8 bases between. CDR3 length: 13 amino acids.

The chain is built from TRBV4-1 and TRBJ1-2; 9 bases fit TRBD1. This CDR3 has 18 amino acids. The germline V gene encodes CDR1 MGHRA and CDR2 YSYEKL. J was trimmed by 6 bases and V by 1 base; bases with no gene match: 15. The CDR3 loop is CASSQVLVRTGEYNGYTF. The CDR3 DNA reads TGCGCCAGCAGCCAAGTTCTGGTAAGGACAGGGGAATACAATGGCTACACCTTC.

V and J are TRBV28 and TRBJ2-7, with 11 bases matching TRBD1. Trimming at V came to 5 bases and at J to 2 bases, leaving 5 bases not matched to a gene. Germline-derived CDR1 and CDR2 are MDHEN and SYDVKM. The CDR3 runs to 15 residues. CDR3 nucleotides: TGTGCCAGCAGTACTCGGACAGGGGGCCCCTACGAGCAGTACTTC. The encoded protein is CASSTRTGGPYEQYF.

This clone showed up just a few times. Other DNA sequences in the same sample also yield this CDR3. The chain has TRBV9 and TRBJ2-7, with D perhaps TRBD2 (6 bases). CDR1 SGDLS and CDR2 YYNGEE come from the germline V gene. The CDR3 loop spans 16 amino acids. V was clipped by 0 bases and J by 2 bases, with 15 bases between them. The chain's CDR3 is CASSVGPGTGAYEQYF. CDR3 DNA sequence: TGTGCCAGCAGCGTAGGACCCGGGACGGGGGCCTACGAGCAGTACTTC.

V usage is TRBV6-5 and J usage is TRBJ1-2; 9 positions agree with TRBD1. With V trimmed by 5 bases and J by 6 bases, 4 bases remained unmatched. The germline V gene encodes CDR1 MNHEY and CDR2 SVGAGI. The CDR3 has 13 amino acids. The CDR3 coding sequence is TGTGCCAGCAGTGGACAGGGGTTAGATGGCTACACCTTC. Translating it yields CASSGQGLDGYTF.

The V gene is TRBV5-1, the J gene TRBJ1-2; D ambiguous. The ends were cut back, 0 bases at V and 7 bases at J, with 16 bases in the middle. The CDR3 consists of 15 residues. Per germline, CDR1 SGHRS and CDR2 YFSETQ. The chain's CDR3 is CASSLERPRTGGYTF. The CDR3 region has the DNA TGCGCCAGCAGCTTGGAGCGCCCGAGAACTGGTGGCTACACCTTC.

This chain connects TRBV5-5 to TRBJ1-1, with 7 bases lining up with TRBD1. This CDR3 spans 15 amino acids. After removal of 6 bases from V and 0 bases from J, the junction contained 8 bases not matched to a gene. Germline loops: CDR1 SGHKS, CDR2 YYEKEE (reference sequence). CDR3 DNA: TGTGCCAGCATCACCGGAACAGGGGTGAACACTGAAGCTTTCTTT. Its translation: CASITGTGVNTEAFF.

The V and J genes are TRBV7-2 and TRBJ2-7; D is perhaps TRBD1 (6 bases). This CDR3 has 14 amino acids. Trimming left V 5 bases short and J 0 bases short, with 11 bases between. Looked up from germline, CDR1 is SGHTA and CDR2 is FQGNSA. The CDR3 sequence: CASSPGAASYEQYF. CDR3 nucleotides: TGTGCCAGCAGCCCAGGGGCCGCCTCCTACGAGCAGTACTTC.

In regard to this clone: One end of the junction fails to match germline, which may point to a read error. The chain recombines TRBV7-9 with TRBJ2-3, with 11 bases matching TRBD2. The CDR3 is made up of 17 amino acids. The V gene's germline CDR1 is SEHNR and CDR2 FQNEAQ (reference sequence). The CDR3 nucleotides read TGTTCCAGCAGCTCAGAACTAGCGGGAGATATCACAGATACGCAGTATTTT. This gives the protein CSSSSELAGDITDTQYF. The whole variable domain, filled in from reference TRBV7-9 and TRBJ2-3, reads DTGVSQNPRHKITKRGQNVTFRCDPISEHNRLYWYRQTLGQGPEFLTYFQNEAQLEKSRLLSDRFSAERPKGSFSTLEIQRTEQGDSAMYLCSSSSELAGDITDTQYFGPGTRLTVL.

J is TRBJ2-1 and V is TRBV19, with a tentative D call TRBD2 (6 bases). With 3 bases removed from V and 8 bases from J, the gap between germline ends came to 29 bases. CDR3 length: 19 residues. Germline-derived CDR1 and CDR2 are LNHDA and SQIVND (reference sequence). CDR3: CASSIIPVWAGSLTDEQFF. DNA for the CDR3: TGTGCCAGTAGTATTATTCCGGTATGGGCGGGATCCCTTACGGATGAGCAGTTCTTC.

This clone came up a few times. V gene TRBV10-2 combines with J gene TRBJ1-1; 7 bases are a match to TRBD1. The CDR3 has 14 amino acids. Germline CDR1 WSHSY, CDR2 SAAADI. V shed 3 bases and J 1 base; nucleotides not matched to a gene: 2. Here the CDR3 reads CASSDEGANTEAFF. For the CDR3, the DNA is TGCGCCAGCAGTGATGAGGGGGCGAACACTGAAGCTTTCTTT.

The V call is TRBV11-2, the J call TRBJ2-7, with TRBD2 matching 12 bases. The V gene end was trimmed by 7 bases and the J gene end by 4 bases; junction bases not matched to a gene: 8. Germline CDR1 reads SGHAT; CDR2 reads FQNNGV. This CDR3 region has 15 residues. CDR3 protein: CASTYGLAGFYEQYF. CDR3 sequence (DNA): TGTGCCAGCACCTATGGACTAGCGGGATTTTACGAGCAGTACTTC.

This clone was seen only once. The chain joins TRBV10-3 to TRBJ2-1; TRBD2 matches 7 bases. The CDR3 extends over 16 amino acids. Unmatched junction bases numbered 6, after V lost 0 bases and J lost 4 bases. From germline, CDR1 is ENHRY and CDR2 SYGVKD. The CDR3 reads CAISESNSGKYNEQFF. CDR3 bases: TGTGCCATCAGTGAGTCGAACAGCGGGAAGTACAATGAGCAGTTCTTC.

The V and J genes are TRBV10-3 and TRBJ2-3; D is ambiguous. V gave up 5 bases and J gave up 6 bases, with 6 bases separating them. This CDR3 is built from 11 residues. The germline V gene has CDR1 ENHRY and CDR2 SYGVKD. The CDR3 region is CAISIVDTQYF. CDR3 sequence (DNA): TGTGCCATCAGTATCGTGGATACGCAGTATTTT.

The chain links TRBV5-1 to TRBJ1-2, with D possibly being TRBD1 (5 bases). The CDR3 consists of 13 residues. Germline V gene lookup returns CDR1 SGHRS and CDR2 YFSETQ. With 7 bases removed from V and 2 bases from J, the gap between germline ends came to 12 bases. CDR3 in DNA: TGCGCCAGCCGAGACAGTCCGAACTATGGCTACACCTTC. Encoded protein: CASRDSPNYGYTF.

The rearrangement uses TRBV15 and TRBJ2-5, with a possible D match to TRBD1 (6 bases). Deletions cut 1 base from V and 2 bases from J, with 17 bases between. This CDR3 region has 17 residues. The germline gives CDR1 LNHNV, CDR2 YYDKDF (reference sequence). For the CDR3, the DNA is TGTGCCACCAGCAGAGGTCGGCGGACAGCCCATCAAGAGACCCAGTACTTC. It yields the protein CATSRGRRTAHQETQYF.

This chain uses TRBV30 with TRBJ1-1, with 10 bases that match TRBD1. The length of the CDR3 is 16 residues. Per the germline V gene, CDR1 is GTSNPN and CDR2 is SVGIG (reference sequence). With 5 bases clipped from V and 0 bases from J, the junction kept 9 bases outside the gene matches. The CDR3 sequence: CAWGKGQGQLNTEAFF. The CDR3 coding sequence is TGTGCCTGGGGGAAGGGACAGGGGCAATTGAACACTGAAGCTTTCTTT. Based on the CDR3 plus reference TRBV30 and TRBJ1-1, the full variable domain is SQTIHQWPATLVQPVGSPLSLECTVEGTSNPNLYWYRQAAGRGLQLLFYSVGIGQISSEVPQNLSASRPQDRQFILSSKKLLLSDSGFYLCAWGKGQGQLNTEAFFGQGTRLTVV.

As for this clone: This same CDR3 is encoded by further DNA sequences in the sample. The CDR3 is CASSQDRGNYGYTF. In nucleotides, the CDR3 is TGCGCCAGCAGCCAAGATAGGGGGAACTATGGCTACACCTTC. The V call is TRBV4-3, the J call TRBJ1-2; maybe TRBD1 (6 bases). The germline gives CDR1 LGHNA, CDR2 YSLEER. Trimming took 0 bases from V and 2 from J, leaving 7 bases between them. This CDR3 contains 14 residues.

The CDR3 DNA is TGCAGCGCCGACCGACAGGGAAAGGTCTACGAGCAGTACTTC. It specifies CSADRQGKVYEQYF. This chain connects TRBV29-1 to TRBJ2-7, with 7 bases lining up with TRBD1. Germline V gene sequence: CDR1 SQVTM, CDR2 ANQGSEA. CDR3 size: 14 residues. The V segment lost 7 bases and the J segment 3 bases; nucleotides outside the gene matches: 12.